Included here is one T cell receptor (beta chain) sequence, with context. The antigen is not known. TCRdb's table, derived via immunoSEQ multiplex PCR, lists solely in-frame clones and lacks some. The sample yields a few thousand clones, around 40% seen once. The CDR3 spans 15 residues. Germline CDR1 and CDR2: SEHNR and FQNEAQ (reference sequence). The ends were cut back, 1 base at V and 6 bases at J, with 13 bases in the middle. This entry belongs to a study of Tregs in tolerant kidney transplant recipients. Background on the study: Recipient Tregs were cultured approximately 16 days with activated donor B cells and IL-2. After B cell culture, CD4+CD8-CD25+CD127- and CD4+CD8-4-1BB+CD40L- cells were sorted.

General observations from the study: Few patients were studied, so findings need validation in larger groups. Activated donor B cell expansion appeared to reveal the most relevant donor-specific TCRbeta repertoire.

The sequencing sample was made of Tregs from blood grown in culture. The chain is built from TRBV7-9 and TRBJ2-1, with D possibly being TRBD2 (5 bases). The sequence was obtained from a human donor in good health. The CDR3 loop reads CASSLGSSGVNEQFF. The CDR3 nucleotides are TGTGCCAGCAGCTTAGGTTCCAGCGGAGTCAATGAGCAGTTCTTC.